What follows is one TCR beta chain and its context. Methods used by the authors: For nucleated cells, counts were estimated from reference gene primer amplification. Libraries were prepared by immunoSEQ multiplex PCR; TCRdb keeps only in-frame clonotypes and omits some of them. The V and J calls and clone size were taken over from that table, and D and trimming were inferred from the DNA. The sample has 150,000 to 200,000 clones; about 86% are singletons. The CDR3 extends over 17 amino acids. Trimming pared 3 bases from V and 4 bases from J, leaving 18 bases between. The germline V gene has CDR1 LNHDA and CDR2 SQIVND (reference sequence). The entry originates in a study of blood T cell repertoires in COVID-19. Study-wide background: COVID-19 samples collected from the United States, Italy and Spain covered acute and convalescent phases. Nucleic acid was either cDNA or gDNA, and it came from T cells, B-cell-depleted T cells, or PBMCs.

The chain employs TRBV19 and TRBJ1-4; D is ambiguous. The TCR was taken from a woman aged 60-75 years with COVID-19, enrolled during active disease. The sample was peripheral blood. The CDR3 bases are TGTGCCAGTAGTATGAAGGGCGGGCTTGGTCTTAATGAAAAACTGTTTTTT. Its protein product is CASSMKGGLGLNEKLFF.